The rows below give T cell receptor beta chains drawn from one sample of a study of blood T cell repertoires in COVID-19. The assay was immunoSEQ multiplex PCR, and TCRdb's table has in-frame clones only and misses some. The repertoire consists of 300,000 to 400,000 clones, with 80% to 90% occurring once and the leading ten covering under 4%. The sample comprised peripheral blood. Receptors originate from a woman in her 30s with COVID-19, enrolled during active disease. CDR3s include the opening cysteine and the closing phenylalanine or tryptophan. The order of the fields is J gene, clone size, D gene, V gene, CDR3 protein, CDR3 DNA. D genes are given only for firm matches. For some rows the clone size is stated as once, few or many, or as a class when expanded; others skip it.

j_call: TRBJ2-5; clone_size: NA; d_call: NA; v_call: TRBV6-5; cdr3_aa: CASSYVGRQETQYF; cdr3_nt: TGTGCCAGCAGTTACGTGGGCAGACAAGAGACCCAGTACTTC
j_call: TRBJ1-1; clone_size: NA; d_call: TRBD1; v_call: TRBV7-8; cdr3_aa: CASSFSGYRGRGNTEAFF; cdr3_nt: TGTGCCAGCAGCTTTTCGGGGTACAGGGGGCGCGGTAACACTGAAGCTTTCTTT
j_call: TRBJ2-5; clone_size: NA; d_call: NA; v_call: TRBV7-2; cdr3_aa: CASSLVGPQETQYF; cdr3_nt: TGTGCCAGCAGCTTAGTGGGCCCTCAAGAGACCCAGTACTTC
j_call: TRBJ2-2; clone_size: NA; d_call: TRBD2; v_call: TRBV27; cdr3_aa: CASSFGGAPLNTGELFF; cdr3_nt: TGTGCCAGCAGTTTCGGGGGGGCCCCCCTCAACACCGGGGAGCTGTTTTTT
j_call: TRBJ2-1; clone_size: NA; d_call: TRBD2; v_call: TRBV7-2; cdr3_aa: CASSLAGGGDREQFF; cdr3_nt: TGTGCCAGCAGCCTAGCGGGGGGGGGCGACCGTGAGCAGTTCTTC
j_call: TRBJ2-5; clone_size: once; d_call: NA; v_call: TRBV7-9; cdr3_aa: CASSYPPGGQETQYF; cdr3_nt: TGTGCCAGCAGCTACCCTCCTGGCGGGCAAGAGACCCAGTACTTC
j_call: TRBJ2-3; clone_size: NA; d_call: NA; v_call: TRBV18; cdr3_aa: CASSPRGGNTDTQYF; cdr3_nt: TGTGCCAGCTCACCAAGGGGGGGAAACACAGATACGCAGTATTTT
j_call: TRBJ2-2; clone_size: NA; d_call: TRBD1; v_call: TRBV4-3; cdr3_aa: CASSRLSHAGGSTGELFF; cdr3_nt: TGCGCCAGCAGCCGCCTATCTCATGCAGGGGGCAGCACCGGGGAGCTGTTTTTT
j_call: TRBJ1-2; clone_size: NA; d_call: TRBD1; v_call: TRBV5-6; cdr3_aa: CASSPDRGAREGYTF; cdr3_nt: TGTGCCAGCAGCCCGGACAGGGGTGCAAGAGAGGGCTACACCTTC
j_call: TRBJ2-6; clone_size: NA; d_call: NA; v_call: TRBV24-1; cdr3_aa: CATKQGPIRTQYSGANVLTF; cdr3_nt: TGTGCCACCAAACAGGGACCAATACGCACGCAATACTCTGGGGCCAACGTCCTGACTTTC
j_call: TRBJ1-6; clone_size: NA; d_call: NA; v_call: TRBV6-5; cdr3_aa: CASRRTYFGSPLHF; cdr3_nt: TGTGCCAGCAGAAGGACATATTTTGGTTCACCCCTCCACTTT
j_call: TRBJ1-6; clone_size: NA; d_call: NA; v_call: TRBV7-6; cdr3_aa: CASSLEREYNSPLHF; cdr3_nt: TGTGCCAGCAGCTTAGAAAGGGAGTATAATTCACCCCTCCACTTT
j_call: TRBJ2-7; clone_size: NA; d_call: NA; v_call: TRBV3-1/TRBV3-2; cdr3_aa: CASSQDQGRGWGEQYF; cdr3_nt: TGTGCCAGCAGCCAAGATCAAGGCCGGGGTTGGGGCGAGCAGTACTTC
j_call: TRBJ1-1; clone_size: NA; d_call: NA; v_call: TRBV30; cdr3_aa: CAWSPYTEAFF; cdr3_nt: TGTGCCTGGAGTCCCTACACTGAAGCTTTCTTT
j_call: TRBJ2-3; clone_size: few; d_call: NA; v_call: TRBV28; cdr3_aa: CASSFPGVIGDTQYF; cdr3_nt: TGTGCCAGCAGTTTTCCGGGGGTGATTGGAGATACGCAGTATTTT
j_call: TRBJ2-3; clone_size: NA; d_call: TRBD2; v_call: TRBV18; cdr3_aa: CASSTGGADTQYF; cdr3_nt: TGTGCCAGCTCAACGGGAGGCGCAGATACGCAGTATTTT
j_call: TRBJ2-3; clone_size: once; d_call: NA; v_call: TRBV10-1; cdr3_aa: CASSPTMNTQYF; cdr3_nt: TGCGCCAGCAGCCCCACAATGAATACGCAGTATTTT
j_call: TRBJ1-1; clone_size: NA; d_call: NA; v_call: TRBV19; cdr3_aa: CASSTILQGLTEAFF; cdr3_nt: TGTGCCAGTAGTACCATATTACAGGGTCTCACTGAAGCTTTCTTT
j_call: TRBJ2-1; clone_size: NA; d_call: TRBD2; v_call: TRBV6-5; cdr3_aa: CASLLSGGARNEQFF; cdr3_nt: TGTGCCAGCCTACTTAGCGGGGGGGCCCGTAATGAGCAGTTCTTC
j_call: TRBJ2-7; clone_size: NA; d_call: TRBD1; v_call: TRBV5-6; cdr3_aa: CASSLYVGTGSVEQYF; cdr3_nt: TGTGCCAGCAGCTTGTACGTCGGGACAGGGTCCGTCGAGCAGTACTTC
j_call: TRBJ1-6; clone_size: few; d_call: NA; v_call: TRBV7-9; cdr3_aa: CASSFEPRSPLHF; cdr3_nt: TGTGCCAGCAGCTTTGAACCGAGATCACCCCTCCACTTT
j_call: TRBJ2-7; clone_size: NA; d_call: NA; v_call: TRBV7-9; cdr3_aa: CASSPRQGNSEQYF; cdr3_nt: TGTGCCAGCAGCCCCCGGCAGGGTAACTCCGAGCAGTACTTC
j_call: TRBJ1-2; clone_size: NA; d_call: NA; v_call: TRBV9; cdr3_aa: CASTDSPLDYGYTF; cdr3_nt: TGTGCCAGCACGGACAGCCCTCTTGACTATGGCTACACCTTC
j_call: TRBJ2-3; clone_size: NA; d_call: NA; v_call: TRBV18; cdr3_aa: CASRKDTPRGTDTQYF; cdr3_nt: TGTGCCAGCAGAAAAGACACTCCGAGAGGCACAGATACGCAGTATTTT
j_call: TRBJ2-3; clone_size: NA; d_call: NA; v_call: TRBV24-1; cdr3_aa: CATSAWPGSTDTQYF; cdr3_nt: TGTGCCACCAGTGCTTGGCCAGGAAGCACAGATACGCAGTATTTT
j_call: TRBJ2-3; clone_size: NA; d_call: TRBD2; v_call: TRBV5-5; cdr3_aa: CASSFQTSGGSTDTQYF; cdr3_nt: TGTGCCAGCAGCTTCCAAACTAGCGGGGGAAGCACAGATACGCAGTATTTT
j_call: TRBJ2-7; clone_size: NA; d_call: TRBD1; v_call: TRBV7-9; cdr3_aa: CASSPDPGQYEQYF; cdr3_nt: TGTGCCAGCAGCCCGGATCCGGGACAGTACGAGCAGTACTTC
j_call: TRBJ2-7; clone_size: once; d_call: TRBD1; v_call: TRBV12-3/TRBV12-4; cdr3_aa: CASSGDRLYF; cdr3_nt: TGTGCCAGCAGTGGGGACAGACTTTACTTC
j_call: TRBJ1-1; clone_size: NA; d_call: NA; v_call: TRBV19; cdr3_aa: CASSYKNTEAFF; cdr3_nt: TGTGCCAGTAGTTACAAGAACACTGAAGCTTTCTTT
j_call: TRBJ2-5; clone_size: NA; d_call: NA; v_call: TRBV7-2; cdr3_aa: CASSHTGLQETQYF; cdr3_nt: TGTGCCAGCAGCCACACAGGGTTACAAGAGACCCAGTACTTC
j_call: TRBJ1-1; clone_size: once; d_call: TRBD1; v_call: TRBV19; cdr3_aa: CASSRGQRTGMNTEAFF; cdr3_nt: TGTGCCAGTAGTAGGGGACAGCGAACTGGCATGAACACTGAAGCTTTCTTT
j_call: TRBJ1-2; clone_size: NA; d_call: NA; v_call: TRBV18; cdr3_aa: CASSLDQGMDYGYTF; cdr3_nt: TGTGCCAGCTCACTAGACCAGGGGATGGACTATGGCTACACCTTC
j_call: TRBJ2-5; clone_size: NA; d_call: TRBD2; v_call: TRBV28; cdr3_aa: CASSTGLAGRETQYF; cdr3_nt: TGTGCCAGCAGTACCGGACTAGCGGGAAGAGAGACCCAGTACTTC
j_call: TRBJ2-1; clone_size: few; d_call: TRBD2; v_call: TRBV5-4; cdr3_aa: CASSGEGTSGLVINEQFF; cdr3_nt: TGTGCCAGCAGCGGGGAAGGGACTAGCGGGCTTGTAATAAATGAGCAGTTCTTC
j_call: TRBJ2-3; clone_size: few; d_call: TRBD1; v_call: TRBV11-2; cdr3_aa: CASKQGLGTDTQYF; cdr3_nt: TGTGCCAGCAAACAGGGGTTGGGCACAGATACGCAGTATTTT
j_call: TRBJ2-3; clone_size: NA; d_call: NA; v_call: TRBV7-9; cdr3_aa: CASSLGWRMGTDTQYF; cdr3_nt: TGTGCCAGCAGCTTAGGATGGCGGATGGGCACAGATACGCAGTATTTT
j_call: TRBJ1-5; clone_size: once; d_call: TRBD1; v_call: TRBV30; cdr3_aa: CASRDSGNQPQHF; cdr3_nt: TGTGCCTCCCGGGACAGCGGCAATCAGCCCCAGCATTTT
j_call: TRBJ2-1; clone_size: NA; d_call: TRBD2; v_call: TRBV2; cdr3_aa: CASSEALAGGSYNEQFF; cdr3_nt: TGTGCCAGCAGTGAAGCATTAGCGGGCGGCTCCTACAATGAGCAGTTCTTC
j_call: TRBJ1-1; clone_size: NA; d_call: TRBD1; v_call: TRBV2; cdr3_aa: CASRGGQARNTEAFF; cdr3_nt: TGTGCCAGCAGGGGGGGACAGGCTAGGAACACTGAAGCTTTCTTT
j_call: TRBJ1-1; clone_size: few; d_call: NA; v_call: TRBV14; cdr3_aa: CASSQGVSAEAFF; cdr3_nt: TGTGCCAGCAGCCAAGGAGTTAGCGCTGAAGCTTTCTTT